This T cell receptor (beta chain) was recorded in a study of T cells in Graves' hyperthyroidism and ophthalmopathy. In the study overall: Staff took peripheral blood when the initial diagnosis was made, before any treatment began.

Newly diagnosed hyperthyroidism patients aged 18 to 65 years had disease lasting under 2 months. Cells are PBMCs isolated from about 10 ml of fresh blood. V was pared by 4 bases and J by 0 bases, with 16 bases of the junction left unmatched. CDR1 SEHNR and CDR2 FQNEAQ come from the germline V gene (reference sequence). The CDR3 totals 20 residues. Amplification yielded TCR beta CDR3 regions, with RNA transcripts as the source. Primed by the HTBI set, a first-round RT-PCR was run on the TCR CDR3. TCRdb called the multiplex PCR reads again in MiXCR, with one record for every CDR3 protein. The sample has about 420,000 distinct CDR3 sequences; 15% to 18% are singletons.

The genes are TRBV7-9 and TRBJ2-2; TRBD2 aligns across 8 bases. What was sequenced was blood. This TCR derives from a woman aged 18 to 35 with Graves' hyperthyroidism. The CDR3 protein is CASSSYSLRTSRANTGELFF. The CDR3 bases are TGTGCCAGCAGCTCGTATTCACTAAGGACTAGCAGAGCGAACACCGGGGAGCTGTTTTTT.